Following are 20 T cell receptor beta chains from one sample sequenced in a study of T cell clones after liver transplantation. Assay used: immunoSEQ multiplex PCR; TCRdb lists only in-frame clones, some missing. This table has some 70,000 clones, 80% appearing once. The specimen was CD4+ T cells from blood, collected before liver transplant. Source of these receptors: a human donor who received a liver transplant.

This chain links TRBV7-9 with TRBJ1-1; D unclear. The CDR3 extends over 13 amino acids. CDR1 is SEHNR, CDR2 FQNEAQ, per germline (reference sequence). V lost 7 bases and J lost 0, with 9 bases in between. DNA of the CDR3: TGTGCCAGCATGTCAGCCATGAACACTGAAGCTTTCTTT. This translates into CASMSAMNTEAFF.

The CDR3 loop reads CASNLRGGNQPQHF. The CDR3 region has the DNA TGTGCCAGCAATCTAAGGGGGGGCAATCAGCCCCAGCATTTT. V gene TRBV27 combines with J gene TRBJ1-5; tentatively, D is TRBD1 (6 bases). The CDR3 sequence is 14 residues long. Trimming removed 7 bases from V and 2 bases from J, with 12 bases in between. Germline-derived CDR1 and CDR2 are MNHEY and SMNVEV (reference sequence).

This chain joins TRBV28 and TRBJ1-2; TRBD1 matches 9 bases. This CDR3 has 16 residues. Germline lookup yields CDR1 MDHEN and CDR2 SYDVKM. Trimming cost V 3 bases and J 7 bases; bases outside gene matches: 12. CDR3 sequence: CASSLMTGTGLGGYTF. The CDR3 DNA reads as TGTGCCAGCAGTTTGATGACCGGGACAGGGCTGGGTGGCTACACCTTC.

CDR3 loop: CASSGARGRNTEAFF. DNA of the CDR3: TGCGCCAGCAGCGGAGCTAGGGGTCGGAACACTGAAGCTTTCTTT. The J gene is TRBJ1-1, the V gene TRBV5-1, with D perhaps TRBD1 (5 bases). This CDR3 is 15 amino acids long. V lost 4 bases, J lost 1 base, and 14 bases lay in between. CDR1 is SGHRS, CDR2 YFSETQ, per germline.

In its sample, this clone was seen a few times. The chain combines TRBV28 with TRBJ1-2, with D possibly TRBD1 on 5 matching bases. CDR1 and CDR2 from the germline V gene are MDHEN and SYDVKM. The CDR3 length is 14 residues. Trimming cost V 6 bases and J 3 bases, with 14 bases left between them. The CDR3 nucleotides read TGTGCCAGCAGGCCTTCGGGGGGTGACTATGGCTACACCTTC. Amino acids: CASRPSGGDYGYTF.

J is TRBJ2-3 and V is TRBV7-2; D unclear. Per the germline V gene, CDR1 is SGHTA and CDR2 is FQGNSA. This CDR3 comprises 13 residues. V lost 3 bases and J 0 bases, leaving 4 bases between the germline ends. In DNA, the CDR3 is TGTGCCAGCAGCTTGAGTAGCACAGATACGCAGTATTTT. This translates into CASSLSSTDTQYF.

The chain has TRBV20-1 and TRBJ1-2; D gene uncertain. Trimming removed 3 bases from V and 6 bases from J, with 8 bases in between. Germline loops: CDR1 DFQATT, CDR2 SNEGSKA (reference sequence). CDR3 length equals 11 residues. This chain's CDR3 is CSASGGNGYTF. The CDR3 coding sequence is TGCAGTGCTAGTGGAGGGAATGGCTACACCTTC.

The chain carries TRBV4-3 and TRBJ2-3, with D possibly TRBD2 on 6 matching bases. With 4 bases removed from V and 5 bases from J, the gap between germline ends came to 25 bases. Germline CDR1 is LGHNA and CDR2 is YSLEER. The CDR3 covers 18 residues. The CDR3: CASSRSARLARGVDTQYF. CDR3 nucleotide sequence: TGCGCCAGCAGCCGAAGCGCGAGGCTAGCGCGGGGTGTAGATACGCAGTATTTT.

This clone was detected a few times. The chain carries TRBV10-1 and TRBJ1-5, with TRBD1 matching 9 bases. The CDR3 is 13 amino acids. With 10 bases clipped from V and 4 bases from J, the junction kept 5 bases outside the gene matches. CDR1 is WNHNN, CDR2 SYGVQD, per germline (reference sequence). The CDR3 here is CAIPDRGNQPQHF. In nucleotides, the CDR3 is TGCGCCATTCCGGACAGGGGAAATCAGCCCCAGCATTTT.

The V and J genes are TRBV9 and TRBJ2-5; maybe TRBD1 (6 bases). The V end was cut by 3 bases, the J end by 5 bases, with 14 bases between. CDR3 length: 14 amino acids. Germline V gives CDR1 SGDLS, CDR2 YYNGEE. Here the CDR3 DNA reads TGTGCCAGCAGCGCCTCAGGGGCCAGGGAGACCCAGTACTTC. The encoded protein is CASSASGARETQYF.

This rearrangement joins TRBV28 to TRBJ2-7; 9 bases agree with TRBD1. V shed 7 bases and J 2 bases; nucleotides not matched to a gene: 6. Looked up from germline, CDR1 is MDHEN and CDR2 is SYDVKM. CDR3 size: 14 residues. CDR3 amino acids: CASTPGQGPYEQYF. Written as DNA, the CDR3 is TGTGCCAGCACCCCGGGACAGGGACCCTACGAGCAGTACTTC.

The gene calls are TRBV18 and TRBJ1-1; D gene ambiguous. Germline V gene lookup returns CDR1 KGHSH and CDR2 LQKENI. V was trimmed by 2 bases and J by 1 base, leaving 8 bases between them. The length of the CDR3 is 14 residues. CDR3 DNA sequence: TGTGCCAGCTCACCAACGAGTGGGAACACTGAAGCTTTCTTT. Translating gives CASSPTSGNTEAFF.

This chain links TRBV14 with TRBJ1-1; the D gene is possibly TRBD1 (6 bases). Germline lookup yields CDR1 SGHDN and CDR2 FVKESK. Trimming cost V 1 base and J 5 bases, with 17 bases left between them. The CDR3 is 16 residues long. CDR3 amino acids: CASSQVSPGARTEAFF. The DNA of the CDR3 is TGTGCCAGCAGCCAAGTTTCGCCGGGGGCGAGGACTGAAGCTTTCTTT.

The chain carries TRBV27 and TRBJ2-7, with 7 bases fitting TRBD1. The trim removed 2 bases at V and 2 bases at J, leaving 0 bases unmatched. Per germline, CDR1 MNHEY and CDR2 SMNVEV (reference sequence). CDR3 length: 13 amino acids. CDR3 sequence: CASSLQGAYEQYF. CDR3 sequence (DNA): TGTGCCAGCAGTTTACAGGGGGCCTACGAGCAGTACTTC.

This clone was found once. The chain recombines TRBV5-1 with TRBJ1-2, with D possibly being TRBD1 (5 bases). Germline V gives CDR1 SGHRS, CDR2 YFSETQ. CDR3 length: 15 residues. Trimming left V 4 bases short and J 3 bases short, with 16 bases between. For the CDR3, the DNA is TGCGCCAGCAGCCAATCGGGCAGGGCGGACTATGGCTACACCTTC. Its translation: CASSQSGRADYGYTF.

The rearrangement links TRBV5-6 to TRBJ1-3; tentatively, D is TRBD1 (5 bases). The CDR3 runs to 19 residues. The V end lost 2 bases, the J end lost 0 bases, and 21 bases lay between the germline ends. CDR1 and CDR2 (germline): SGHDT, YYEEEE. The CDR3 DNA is TGTGCCAGCAGCTTATATTCGGGGTACAGGCGGATCTCTGGAAACACCATATATTTT. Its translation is CASSLYSGYRRISGNTIYF.

This chain's CDR3 is CASSLNPGANVLTF. In nucleotides, the CDR3 is TGCGCCAGCAGCTTGAACCCTGGGGCCAACGTCCTGACTTTC. The rearrangement joins TRBV5-1 to TRBJ2-6; D gene uncertain. V lost 1 base and J lost 2, with 4 bases in between. The germline CDR1 and CDR2 sequences are SGHRS and YFSETQ. This CDR3 is built from 14 residues.

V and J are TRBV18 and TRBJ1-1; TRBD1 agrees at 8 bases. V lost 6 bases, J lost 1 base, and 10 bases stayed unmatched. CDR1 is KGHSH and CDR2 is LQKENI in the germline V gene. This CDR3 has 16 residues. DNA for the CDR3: TGTGCCAGCTCTCGAAAACCCGGGACAGGGAACACTGAAGCTTTCTTT. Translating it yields CASSRKPGTGNTEAFF.

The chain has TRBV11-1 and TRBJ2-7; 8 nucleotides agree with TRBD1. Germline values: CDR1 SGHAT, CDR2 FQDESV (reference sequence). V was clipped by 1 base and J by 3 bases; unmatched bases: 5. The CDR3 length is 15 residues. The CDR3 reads CASSLGGTGDYEQYF. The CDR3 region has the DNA TGTGCCAGCAGCTTAGGAGGGACAGGAGACTACGAGCAGTACTTC.

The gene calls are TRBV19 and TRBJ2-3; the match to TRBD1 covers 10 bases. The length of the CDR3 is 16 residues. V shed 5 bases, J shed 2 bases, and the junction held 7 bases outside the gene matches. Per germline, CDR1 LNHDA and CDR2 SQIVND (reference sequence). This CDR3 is CASSFRQGASTDTQYF. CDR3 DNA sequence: TGTGCCAGTAGTTTCCGACAGGGGGCCTCCACAGATACGCAGTATTTT.